This record looks at one T cell receptor (beta chain) sequence and its context. The data were obtained in a study of cytomegalovirus exposure and HLA in healthy donors. With 60 Vbeta and 13 Jbeta primers, the PCR was carried out. Using immunoSEQ multiplex PCR, the repertoire was profiled, and TCRdb retains in-frame clones only, with some absent. The sample contains about 99,000 clones, approximately 73% of which appear only once. The V gene's germline CDR1 is SGHTA and CDR2 FQGNSA. This CDR3 has 15 residues. Trimming removed 1 base at V and 4 bases at J, with 13 bases between. The material sequenced was PBMCs. The clonotype comes from a woman between 18 and 29 years old in good health and CMV-seropositive. The rearrangement joins TRBV7-2 to TRBJ2-5, with D maybe TRBD2 (5 bases). The CDR3 reads CASSLESLASETQYF. For the CDR3, the DNA is TGTGCCAGCAGCTTAGAGTCCCTAGCTTCAGAGACCCAGTACTTC.